These T cell receptor beta chains were read from a single sample in a study of sequential checkpoint blockade in melanoma. Profiled with immunoSEQ multiplex PCR; TCRdb holds only in-frame clones, not every one. The sample shows around 13,000 clones, 74% of them seen only once. Sequenced here: CD8+ T cells sorted from blood (inferred from file names), sampled from a patient given nivolumab and ipilimumab in sequence. Receptors were obtained from a human donor with melanoma. CDR3s include the opening cysteine and the closing phenylalanine or tryptophan. Each record gives: V gene, J gene, clone size, CDR3 length, D gene, CDR3 protein, CDR3 DNA. A D gene is named only where the DNA matches it firmly. Some rows have no size entry. The others give once, few or many, or a class for an expanded clone.

v_gene: TRBV9; j_gene: TRBJ2-1; abundance: .; len: 12; d_gene: .; CDR3aa: CASSVDSREQFF; CDR3nt: TGTGCCAGCAGCGTAGACAGTAGAGAGCAGTTCTTC
v_gene: TRBV4-2; j_gene: TRBJ2-3; abundance: .; len: 17; d_gene: TRBD1; CDR3aa: CASSQDKDRGITDTQYF; CDR3nt: TGTGCCAGCAGCCAAGATAAGGACAGGGGGATCACAGATACGCAGTATTTT
v_gene: TRBV4-1; j_gene: TRBJ1-2; abundance: medium-sized; len: 11; d_gene: .; CDR3aa: CATGSAGGYTF; CDR3nt: TGCGCCACGGGGTCCGCCGGGGGCTACACCTTC
v_gene: TRBV7-9; j_gene: TRBJ2-1; abundance: .; len: 14; d_gene: .; CDR3aa: CASSLVLPQGEQFF; CDR3nt: TGTGCCAGCAGCTTAGTACTACCTCAGGGTGAGCAGTTCTTC
v_gene: TRBV11-3; j_gene: TRBJ2-1; abundance: .; len: 15; d_gene: TRBD1; CDR3aa: CASSPLRTGDSEQFF; CDR3nt: TGTGCCAGCAGTCCATTGCGGACAGGGGACAGTGAGCAGTTCTTC
v_gene: TRBV6-6; j_gene: TRBJ1-2; abundance: .; len: 15; d_gene: TRBD1; CDR3aa: CASSFIPGQVHGYTF; CDR3nt: TGTGCCAGCAGTTTCATCCCGGGACAGGTCCATGGCTACACCTTC
v_gene: TRBV27; j_gene: TRBJ2-7; abundance: .; len: 14; d_gene: .; CDR3aa: CASSLAQGTYEQYF; CDR3nt: TGTGCCAGCAGTTTAGCCCAGGGGACCTACGAGCAGTACTTC
v_gene: TRBV13; j_gene: TRBJ1-1; abundance: few; len: 11; d_gene: .; CDR3aa: CASSSDTEAFF; CDR3nt: TGTGCCAGCAGCTCAGACACTGAAGCTTTCTTT
v_gene: TRBV29-1; j_gene: TRBJ1-2; abundance: .; len: 11; d_gene: .; CDR3aa: CSVKRQYGYTF; CDR3nt: TGCAGCGTTAAACGACAGTATGGCTACACCTTC
v_gene: TRBV29-1; j_gene: TRBJ2-5; abundance: .; len: 16; d_gene: TRBD1; CDR3aa: CSVAGTGNYLQETQYF; CDR3nt: TGCAGCGTCGCCGGGACAGGGAACTACCTCCAAGAGACCCAGTACTTC
v_gene: TRBV10-3; j_gene: TRBJ1-1; abundance: .; len: 15; d_gene: TRBD1; CDR3aa: CAISDRGRGPGEAFF; CDR3nt: TGTGCCATCAGTGACCGCGGCAGGGGGCCTGGTGAAGCTTTCTTT
v_gene: TRBV14; j_gene: TRBJ2-2; abundance: .; len: 14; d_gene: TRBD2; CDR3aa: CASSQVGGSGELFF; CDR3nt: TGTGCCAGCAGCCAGGTGGGAGGGTCCGGGGAGCTGTTTTTT
v_gene: TRBV5-1; j_gene: TRBJ2-1; abundance: .; len: 15; d_gene: .; CDR3aa: CASSLRGRWLDEQFF; CDR3nt: TGCGCCAGCAGCTTGAGAGGTAGATGGCTCGATGAGCAGTTCTTC
v_gene: TRBV6-5; j_gene: TRBJ2-7; abundance: once; len: 14; d_gene: .; CDR3aa: CASSDAGPNYEQYF; CDR3nt: TGTGCCAGCAGTGATGCGGGGCCTAACTACGAGCAGTACTTC
v_gene: TRBV5-4; j_gene: TRBJ2-5; abundance: .; len: 16; d_gene: .; CDR3aa: CASSPGLAGSQETQYF; CDR3nt: TGTGCCAGCAGCCCCGGGTTGGCGGGGAGCCAAGAGACCCAGTACTTC
v_gene: TRBV11-3; j_gene: TRBJ1-1; abundance: .; len: 15; d_gene: .; CDR3aa: CASSARQASNTEAFF; CDR3nt: TGTGCCAGCAGCGCCCGACAGGCCTCGAACACTGAAGCTTTCTTT
v_gene: TRBV10-3; j_gene: TRBJ2-7; abundance: .; len: 17; d_gene: TRBD2; CDR3aa: CAISEKVGLAAPYEQYF; CDR3nt: TGTGCCATCAGTGAGAAGGTCGGACTAGCGGCACCCTACGAGCAGTACTTC
v_gene: TRBV12-5; j_gene: TRBJ2-7; abundance: .; len: 15; d_gene: TRBD1; CDR3aa: CASGSPGTGDYEQYF; CDR3nt: TGTGCTAGTGGTTCCCCCGGGACAGGAGACTACGAGCAGTACTTC
v_gene: TRBV5-4; j_gene: TRBJ1-2; abundance: .; len: 14; d_gene: TRBD1; CDR3aa: CASSIGGQAYGYTF; CDR3nt: TGTGCCAGCAGTATAGGGGGACAGGCCTATGGCTACACCTTC
v_gene: TRBV7-9; j_gene: TRBJ1-4; abundance: .; len: 12; d_gene: .; CDR3aa: CASSSYNEKLFF; CDR3nt: TGTGCCAGCAGCTCCTATAATGAAAAACTGTTTTTT
v_gene: TRBV9; j_gene: TRBJ2-1; abundance: .; len: 15; d_gene: TRBD2; CDR3aa: CASTDRLAGMNEQFF; CDR3nt: TGTGCCAGCACTGACCGACTAGCGGGCATGAATGAGCAGTTCTTC
v_gene: TRBV11-2; j_gene: TRBJ2-3; abundance: .; len: 17; d_gene: TRBD1; CDR3aa: CASSLESDRGRRDTQYF; CDR3nt: TGTGCCAGCAGCTTAGAAAGCGACAGGGGGCGTAGAGATACGCAGTATTTT
v_gene: TRBV6-4; j_gene: TRBJ2-7; abundance: many; len: 15; d_gene: TRBD2; CDR3aa: CASCLGTSGLYEQYF; CDR3nt: TGTGCCAGCTGCCTAGGAACTAGCGGTCTCTACGAGCAGTACTTC
v_gene: TRBV9; j_gene: TRBJ2-1; abundance: once; len: 16; d_gene: TRBD2; CDR3aa: CASSVELAGSYNEQFF; CDR3nt: TGTGCCAGCAGCGTAGAACTAGCGGGGTCATACAATGAGCAGTTCTTC
v_gene: TRBV9; j_gene: TRBJ2-1; abundance: .; len: 17; d_gene: TRBD2; CDR3aa: CASSPGGGLAGYNEQFF; CDR3nt: TGTGCCAGCAGCCCAGGGGGGGGACTAGCGGGCTACAATGAGCAGTTCTTC
v_gene: TRBV7-6; j_gene: TRBJ2-7; abundance: .; len: 16; d_gene: .; CDR3aa: CASSLAPGGNLYEQYF; CDR3nt: TGTGCCAGCAGCTTAGCCCCGGGCGGGAATCTCTACGAGCAGTACTTC
v_gene: TRBV7-9; j_gene: TRBJ2-1; abundance: .; len: 14; d_gene: .; CDR3aa: CASSPDSGYNEQFF; CDR3nt: TGTGCCAGCAGCCCAGATTCAGGGTACAATGAGCAGTTCTTC
v_gene: TRBV4-2; j_gene: TRBJ2-3; abundance: .; len: 16; d_gene: .; CDR3aa: CASSPGTSSSTDTQYF; CDR3nt: TGTGCCAGCAGCCCCGGGACTTCATCTAGCACAGATACGCAGTATTTT
v_gene: TRBV7-6; j_gene: TRBJ2-7; abundance: .; len: 15; d_gene: .; CDR3aa: CASSPSAGTDIQQYF; CDR3nt: TGTGCCAGCAGCCCAAGCGCCGGGACTGACATCCAGCAGTACTTC
v_gene: TRBV9; j_gene: TRBJ2-2; abundance: .; len: 17; d_gene: TRBD1; CDR3aa: CASSDQSGRGITGELFF; CDR3nt: TGTGCCAGCAGCGATCAGTCGGGCAGGGGGATCACCGGGGAGCTGTTTTTT
v_gene: TRBV9; j_gene: TRBJ2-7; abundance: .; len: 15; d_gene: TRBD2; CDR3aa: CASSATSGSSYEQYF; CDR3nt: TGTGCCAGCAGCGCCACTAGCGGGAGTTCCTACGAGCAGTACTTC
v_gene: TRBV6-1; j_gene: TRBJ1-1; abundance: .; len: 15; d_gene: TRBD1; CDR3aa: CASSEEGQGATEAFF; CDR3nt: TGTGCCAGCAGTGAAGAGGGACAGGGGGCGACTGAAGCTTTCTTT
v_gene: TRBV9; j_gene: TRBJ2-1; abundance: .; len: 12; d_gene: .; CDR3aa: CASSVGGVEQFF; CDR3nt: TGTGCCAGCAGCGTAGGGGGGGTTGAGCAGTTCTTC
v_gene: TRBV2; j_gene: TRBJ1-2; abundance: .; len: 13; d_gene: .; CDR3aa: CASRGSELYGYTF; CDR3nt: TGTGCCAGCAGAGGCAGCGAATTATATGGCTACACCTTC
v_gene: TRBV19; j_gene: TRBJ1-1; abundance: .; len: 14; d_gene: TRBD1; CDR3aa: CASRDRGGSTEAFF; CDR3nt: TGTGCCAGTAGGGACAGGGGCGGTAGCACTGAAGCTTTCTTT
v_gene: TRBV5-6; j_gene: TRBJ1-1; abundance: .; len: 13; d_gene: .; CDR3aa: CASSSGFSTEAFF; CDR3nt: TGTGCCAGCAGCTCTGGTTTCAGCACTGAAGCTTTCTTT
v_gene: TRBV5-6; j_gene: TRBJ2-7; abundance: .; len: 13; d_gene: .; CDR3aa: CASSLGVGSEQYF; CDR3nt: TGTGCCAGCAGCTTGGGCGTGGGGAGCGAGCAGTACTTC
v_gene: TRBV10-3; j_gene: TRBJ2-2; abundance: .; len: 16; d_gene: .; CDR3aa: CAIRGGEGRASGELFF; CDR3nt: TGTGCCATCAGGGGGGGAGAGGGCCGGGCGAGCGGGGAGCTGTTTTTT
v_gene: TRBV4-1; j_gene: TRBJ1-4; abundance: .; len: 14; d_gene: .; CDR3aa: CASSLGQIEEKLFF; CDR3nt: TGCGCCAGCAGTCTCGGACAGATCGAGGAAAAACTGTTTTTT
v_gene: TRBV7-8; j_gene: TRBJ1-2; abundance: .; len: 13; d_gene: .; CDR3aa: CASSLFHSGGYTF; CDR3nt: TGTGCCAGCAGCTTATTTCACAGTGGGGGCTACACCTTC
v_gene: TRBV19; j_gene: TRBJ1-1; abundance: .; len: 13; d_gene: .; CDR3aa: CASSIRQGPEAFF; CDR3nt: TGTGCCAGTAGTATTCGGCAGGGGCCTGAAGCTTTCTTT
v_gene: TRBV2; j_gene: TRBJ2-7; abundance: .; len: 13; d_gene: TRBD2; CDR3aa: CASRTSAYYEQYF; CDR3nt: TGTGCCAGCAGGACTAGCGCTTACTACGAGCAGTACTTC
v_gene: TRBV6-1; j_gene: TRBJ2-3; abundance: .; len: 16; d_gene: .; CDR3aa: CASSDYEGRWTDTQYF; CDR3nt: TGTGCCAGCAGTGATTATGAGGGAAGGTGGACAGATACGCAGTATTTT
v_gene: TRBV19; j_gene: TRBJ1-1; abundance: .; len: 15; d_gene: .; CDR3aa: CASSIAYSVNTEAFF; CDR3nt: TGTGCCAGTAGTATAGCGTACTCGGTTAATACTGAAGCTTTCTTT
v_gene: TRBV9; j_gene: TRBJ2-1; abundance: .; len: 12; d_gene: .; CDR3aa: CASRGADNEQFF; CDR3nt: TGTGCCAGCAGGGGAGCCGACAATGAGCAGTTCTTC
v_gene: TRBV19; j_gene: TRBJ2-5; abundance: few; len: 13; d_gene: TRBD1; CDR3aa: CASSVRGQETQYF; CDR3nt: TGTGCCAGTAGTGTCAGGGGGCAAGAGACCCAGTACTTC
v_gene: TRBV7-6; j_gene: TRBJ2-3; abundance: few; len: 13; d_gene: .; CDR3aa: CASSSISTDTQYF; CDR3nt: TGTGCCAGCAGCTCAATCAGCACAGATACGCAGTATTTT
v_gene: TRBV10-1; j_gene: TRBJ1-1; abundance: once; len: 15; d_gene: .; CDR3aa: CASSESRVGNTEAFF; CDR3nt: TGCGCCAGCAGTGAGTCGAGGGTGGGGAACACTGAAGCTTTCTTT
v_gene: TRBV18; j_gene: TRBJ2-1; abundance: .; len: 14; d_gene: TRBD2; CDR3aa: CASSPSGGIDEQFF; CDR3nt: TGTGCCAGCTCACCATCGGGAGGGATTGATGAGCAGTTCTTC
v_gene: TRBV19; j_gene: TRBJ2-2; abundance: .; len: 14; d_gene: TRBD2; CDR3aa: CASTRTSVTGELFF; CDR3nt: TGTGCCAGTACCCGGACTAGCGTCACCGGGGAGCTGTTTTTT
v_gene: TRBV9; j_gene: TRBJ1-2; abundance: .; len: 18; d_gene: TRBD1; CDR3aa: CASSVHGAFRQGSDGYTF; CDR3nt: TGTGCCAGCAGCGTACATGGGGCCTTTCGACAGGGAAGCGATGGCTACACCTTC
v_gene: TRBV6-4; j_gene: TRBJ2-1; abundance: few; len: 16; d_gene: TRBD2; CDR3aa: CASSDSAGGPINEQFF; CDR3nt: TGTGCCAGCAGTGACTCTGCGGGGGGGCCGATCAATGAGCAGTTCTTC
v_gene: TRBV7-9; j_gene: TRBJ1-1; abundance: .; len: 13; d_gene: TRBD1; CDR3aa: CASSLQGAFEAFF; CDR3nt: TGTGCCAGCAGCTTACAGGGGGCGTTTGAAGCTTTCTTT
v_gene: TRBV9; j_gene: TRBJ2-7; abundance: .; len: 15; d_gene: .; CDR3aa: CASSVDGGSTYEQYF; CDR3nt: TGTGCCAGCAGCGTAGATGGGGGCTCCACCTACGAGCAGTACTTC
v_gene: TRBV6-4; j_gene: TRBJ1-5; abundance: .; len: 18; d_gene: TRBD1; CDR3aa: CASSVSGGGDGGNQPQHF; CDR3nt: TGTGCCAGCAGTGTTTCGGGAGGGGGCGACGGGGGCAATCAGCCCCAGCATTTT
v_gene: TRBV7-9; j_gene: TRBJ1-4; abundance: few; len: 14; d_gene: .; CDR3aa: CASSQVGAGEKLFF; CDR3nt: TGTGCCAGCAGCCAAGTGGGGGCTGGGGAAAAACTGTTTTTT
v_gene: TRBV19; j_gene: TRBJ1-1; abundance: once; len: 16; d_gene: .; CDR3aa: CASSLQGLGLNTEAFF; CDR3nt: TGTGCCAGTAGTCTCCAAGGTTTGGGCCTTAACACTGAAGCTTTCTTT